The TCR beta chain described here comes from a study of T cells in Graves' hyperthyroidism and ophthalmopathy. A Clinical Activity Score of at least 3, a NOSPECS grade of at least 4 and a duration under 3 months were recorded in the ophthalmopathy patients. Patients having uncontrolled infection, another autoimmune disease, pregnancy or lactation were not included. This clonotype was recorded many times. There are 17 residues in the CDR3. Germline V gene lookup returns CDR1 SEHNR and CDR2 FQNEAQ (reference sequence). The ends lost 0 bases at V and 0 bases at J; junction bases unmatched: 4. RNA transcripts gave rise to amplified TCR beta CDR3 regions. With the HTBI primer set, the TCR CDR3 went through a first round of RT-PCR. TCRdb reprocessed the multiplex PCR reads with MiXCR, giving one entry per CDR3 protein. The sample holds 450,000 to 650,000 distinct CDR3 sequences, more than 13% seen once.

The chain recombines TRBV7-9 with TRBJ2-3, with 9 bases aligning to TRBD2. The sequence was collected from a woman between 18 and 29 years old with Graves' ophthalmopathy. The sequencing sample was made of blood. CDR3 sequence (DNA): TGTGCCAGCAGCTTAGCACTAGCGGGTCCTAGCACAGATACGCAGTATTTT. This gives the protein CASSLALAGPSTDTQYF.